The present TCR beta chain was sequenced within a study of CXCR3-negative and CXCR3-positive naive CD8 T cells (dated by TCRdb to the late 2010s). Some background on the complete study: In total, roughly 150 million TRB reads were obtained, or roughly 1.5 +/- 0.3 million reads per library. Data from fewer than 12 donors, pooled across two independent experiments, went into the diversity and physicochemical repertoire analyses. TRBV-TRBJ cluster analysis included naive subsets from about 5 donors and memory cells from 3 donors. Results the study describes overall, beyond this receptor: Comparably high repertoire diversity was found in both naive subsets, whereas much lower repertoire diversity was found in memory CD8+ T cells. TRB CDR3s from CXCR3-positive naive cells showed higher hydrophobicity (lower Kidera factor 4), lower energy, and higher strength and volume indices than CXCR3-negative naive cells. Within the same donor, TRBV-TRBJ usage looked similar between naive CXCR3-negative and CXCR3-positive cells, but memory cells had distinct patterns. Freshly isolated PBMCs were used for most assays because CXCR3 expression went down partially after cryopreservation. Because surface CD5, which is linked to self-reactivity in mice, was comparable between the naive subsets, TCR interaction strength was also inferred from TRB CDR3 physicochemical properties.

CDR1 is given as SGHTA and CDR2 as FQGTGA, both from the germline V gene. The CDR3, from cysteine to phenylalanine, totals 14 residues. No coding sequence is recorded. TCRdb shows the sequencer as NextSeq 550. The Human TCR Profiling Kit (MiLaboratory) was used to make UMI-labeled 5' RACE TRB cDNA libraries. cDNA synthesis used the entire amount of extracted RNA, and PCR amplification then used the entire amount of cDNA produced. Libraries were prepared in parallel with an identical number of PCR cycles. The original methods were these. About 54,000 +/- 9,700 unique UMI-labeled TRB cDNA molecules per library were extracted with MIGEC and MiXCR, with at least two reads per UMI required. On average, each library contained about 40,000 +/- 10,000 functional in-frame TRB CDR3 nucleotide clonotypes without stop codons. After downsampling to 5000 UMI-labeled TRB molecules per sample, diversity metrics such as normalized Shannon-Wiener and Chao1 were calculated in VDJtools. For the central five CDR3 residues, VDJtools calculated physicochemical properties weighted by clonotype size, namely interaction energy, strength, volume and Kidera factor 4. With the reads reprocessed by TCRdb, a single entry stands for each CDR3 protein sequence and no DNA is reported. TCRdb, rather than the study authors, made the V and J calls. This sample's table carries 70,000 to 95,000 distinct CDR3 sequences. The leading ten clones occupy over 1.5% of the sample.

As regards this clonotype: Its antigen remains unidentified.

Each CD8+ T cell subset was flow-sorted in triplicate, with fewer than 350,000 cells per subset placed directly into RLT lysis buffer. To exclude memory contaminants, naive CD8+ T cells were stringently defined as CD45RO-CCR7+CD27+CD95-. Using standard density gradient centrifugation, peripheral blood mononuclear cells were isolated from buffy coats. Naive CXCR3-negative and CXCR3-positive CD8+ T cells were flow-sorted using a FACSAria III. Total RNA was extracted from sorted cells with an RNeasy Mini Kit. Sequencing used naive CXCR3- CD8+ T cells from blood. This sample's cell subset or site label indicates: CD45RO-CCR7+CD27+CD95- naive CD8+ T cells lacking CXCR3 (TNR3-). The sequence derives from a human donor in good health. Some clones in this sample may be carry-over from other donors' samples. The chain employs TRBV7-3 and TRBJ2-7; checking the TCRdb D call of TRBD1 is not possible without DNA. The CDR3 protein is CASSQGQGDYEQYF.